This entry describes one T cell receptor (beta chain). The germline V gene has CDR1 SGHDT and CDR2 YYEEEE. Trimming removed 0 bases at V and 7 bases at J, with 7 bases between. The length of the CDR3 is 12 residues. Negative isolation was applied to CD8+ and CD4+ T cells, and FACS enrichment was applied to TEMRA cells. This entry is derived from a study of CD8 T cells in Susac syndrome. An amount of RNA that ranged from roughly 0.5 to 1 ug was reverse transcribed with random hexamers. TCRdb independently ran MiXCR on the immunoSEQ multiplex PCR reads; one entry per CDR3 protein. The sample consists of about 83,000 distinct CDR3 sequences, approximately 95% of them appearing once.

The sequenced material came from CD8+ T cells from PBMCs. The gene calls are TRBV5-6 and TRBJ1-2; no clear D. This sequence was found in a human donor with Susac syndrome. The CDR3 bases are TGTGCCAGCAGCTTGGGGCTTCCTGGCTACACCTTC. It encodes CASSLGLPGYTF. Using reference TRBV5-6 and TRBJ1-2 for the parts outside the CDR3, the full variable domain is DAGVTQSPTHLIKTRGQQVTLRCSPKSGHDTVSWYQQALGQGPQFIFQYYEEEERQRGNFPDRFSGHQFPNYSSELNVNALLLGDSALYLCASSLGLPGYTFGSGTRLTVV.